This T cell receptor (beta chain) was captured by sequencing in a study of technical replicates of blood from a handful of donors. Produced via immunoSEQ multiplex PCR; TCRdb's table is partial and in-frame only. The data contain about 76,000 clones, 95% to 97% of them singletons. V was pared by 1 base and J by 5 bases, with 5 bases of the junction left unmatched. In germline, CDR1 is MGHRA, CDR2 YSYEKL. This CDR3 is 16 amino acids long. This sequence was found in a human donor in good health. The chain has TRBV4-1 and TRBJ2-2; 9 nucleotides align to TRBD1. Material: T cells isolated from PBMCs. In DNA form, the CDR3 reads TGCGCCAGCAGCCAAGGAGGGACAGGGACTACCGGGGAGCTGTTTTTT. Its protein product is CASSQGGTGTTGELFF.